The 17 T cell receptor beta chains reported below all come from one sample, sequenced in a study of blood T cell repertoires in COVID-19. The protocol was immunoSEQ multiplex PCR, while the TCRdb copy is restricted to in-frame clones and leaves out a portion. This sample yields approximately 260,000 clones, of which 75% to 90% are seen a single time; around 9.6% belongs to the top ten. The sample consisted of peripheral blood. The receptors were sampled from a woman aged 70-85 years with COVID-19, enrolled during active disease.

The V call is TRBV11-2, the J call TRBJ1-6; 11 bases are a match to TRBD1. V lost 7 bases to trimming and J lost 10 bases; unmatched junction nucleotides: 6. There are 14 residues in the CDR3. Germline CDR1 and CDR2: SGHAT and FQNNGV. In DNA form, the CDR3 reads TGTGCCAGCACCCAGGACAGGGGGCGGTCACCCCTCCACTTT. Amino acids: CASTQDRGRSPLHF.

J is TRBJ2-7 and V is TRBV28; D perhaps matches TRBD2 (6 bases). CDR1 and CDR2 (germline): MDHEN, SYDVKM. Trimming removed 8 bases from V and 6 bases from J, with 11 bases in between. The CDR3 consists of 11 residues. The CDR3 sequence: CASVGGGEQYF. The CDR3 region has the DNA TGTGCCAGCGTCGGGGGAGGCGAGCAGTACTTC.

The V and J genes are TRBV5-1 and TRBJ2-3, with D tentatively TRBD2 (5 bases). Trimming removed 0 bases at V and 2 bases at J, with 10 bases between. Germline CDR1 is SGHRS and CDR2 is YFSETQ. The CDR3 consists of 15 residues. The CDR3, as DNA: TGCGCCAGCAGCTTGGGGGTTAGCGACACAGATACGCAGTATTTT. It codes for CASSLGVSDTDTQYF.

The chain recombines TRBV6-5 with TRBJ1-3; D call uncertain. CDR3 length: 16 residues. The V end was cut by 1 base, the J end by 2 bases, with 12 bases between. Germline V lookup: CDR1 MNHEY, CDR2 SVGAGI. As DNA, the CDR3 is TGTGCCAGCAGTTACTATGGAGGGAATACTGGAAACACCATATATTTT. Translated: CASSYYGGNTGNTIYF.

The J gene is TRBJ2-7, the V gene TRBV7-9; D possibly corresponds to TRBD2 (5 bases). V lost 4 bases, J lost 1 base, and 8 bases lay in between. Per the germline V gene, CDR1 is SEHNR and CDR2 is FQNEAQ (reference sequence). The CDR3 has 13 residues. CDR3: CASSYTGSYEQYF. The CDR3 DNA is TGTGCCAGCAGCTACACGGGGTCCTACGAGCAGTACTTC.

The V gene is TRBV9, the J gene TRBJ2-7; possibly TRBD2 for D (6 bases). CDR1 is SGDLS, CDR2 YYNGEE, per germline. This CDR3 region has 18 residues. The germline V and J ends were trimmed by 4 bases and 5 bases, with 28 bases remaining between them. The CDR3 DNA reads TGTGCCAGCAGCCCCTCCCGGAGCAACGACCTGGGACTGGACGAGCAGTACTTC. Encoded protein: CASSPSRSNDLGLDEQYF.

V is TRBV28 and J is TRBJ1-2; 10 nucleotides agree with TRBD1. Germline V gene lookup returns CDR1 MDHEN and CDR2 SYDVKM. This CDR3 is built from 16 residues. V lost 4 bases, J lost 8 bases, and 13 bases stayed unmatched. CDR3 protein: CASSSNLDRGRGGYTF. CDR3 in DNA: TGTGCCAGCAGTTCCAACCTCGACAGGGGGCGCGGAGGCTACACCTTC.

The rearrangement joins TRBV18 to TRBJ2-5, with TRBD2 matching 14 bases. After removal of 2 bases from V and 4 bases from J, the junction contained 3 bases not matched to a gene. The length of the CDR3 is 16 residues. Germline V gives CDR1 KGHSH, CDR2 LQKENI. CDR3 sequence (DNA): TGTGCCAGCTCACCAAGGACTAGCGGGAGGAGAGAGACCCAGTACTTC. It is translated as CASSPRTSGRRETQYF.

V is TRBV19 and J is TRBJ2-2; 8 nucleotides agree with TRBD1. The ends lost 7 bases at V and 4 bases at J; junction bases unmatched: 8. Germline CDR1 reads LNHDA; CDR2 reads SQIVND (reference sequence). This CDR3 has 15 residues. CDR3 loop: CASIQGASVTGELFF. CDR3 nucleotides: TGTGCCAGTATTCAGGGGGCGTCGGTCACCGGGGAGCTGTTTTTT.

The chain recombines TRBV28 with TRBJ1-5; no clear D gene. The CDR3 length is 12 residues. The V end lost 7 bases, the J end lost 0 bases, and 4 bases lay between the germline ends. Germline CDR1 reads MDHEN; CDR2 reads SYDVKM. The CDR3 DNA is TGTGCCAGCACCAATAGCAATCAGCCCCAGCATTTT. Protein sequence: CASTNSNQPQHF.

The CDR3 sequence is CASSLGYRQGHNSPLHF. The CDR3, as DNA: TGTGCCAGCAGCTTAGGATACCGGCAGGGTCATAATTCACCCCTCCACTTT. The chain links TRBV11-3 to TRBJ1-6; D perhaps matches TRBD1 (5 bases). The ends were cut back, 1 base at V and 5 bases at J, with 15 bases in the middle. This CDR3 is built from 17 residues. Germline lookup yields CDR1 SGHNT and CDR2 YENEEA.

The rearrangement joins TRBV27 to TRBJ1-6, with 11 bases that match TRBD1. After removal of 5 bases from V and 16 bases from J, the junction contained 10 bases not matched to a gene. The CDR3 length is 14 residues. Germline CDR1 and CDR2: MNHEY and SMNVEV (reference sequence). The CDR3 protein is CASSRTGGFWELHF. The CDR3 bases are TGTGCCAGCAGTCGGACAGGGGGCTTTTGGGAACTCCACTTT.

The chain joins TRBV4-3 to TRBJ2-3; 8 bases map to TRBD2. This CDR3 has 17 residues. J lost 6 bases, V lost 0 bases, and 11 bases had no gene match. Germline assignment: CDR1 LGHNA and CDR2 YSLEER. Here the CDR3 reads CASSQDVGTRGVDTQYF. The CDR3 nucleotides are TGCGCCAGCAGCCAAGATGTGGGGACTAGAGGAGTCGATACGCAGTATTTT.

This clone came up a few times. The chain recombines TRBV24-1 with TRBJ1-2; 11 bases align to TRBD1. The germline gives CDR1 KGHDR, CDR2 SFDVKD. CDR3 length equals 15 residues. Trimming at V came to 3 bases and at J to 7 bases, leaving 6 bases not matched to a gene. The CDR3 is CATSDTGQGALGYTF. The DNA of the CDR3 is TGTGCCACCAGTGATACAGGACAGGGGGCTCTTGGCTACACCTTC.

The V and J genes are TRBV19 and TRBJ2-7; 9 positions agree with TRBD1. The V gene end was trimmed by 5 bases and the J gene end by 9 bases; junction bases not matched to a gene: 8. Germline V lookup: CDR1 LNHDA, CDR2 SQIVND (reference sequence). This CDR3 region has 13 residues. The chain's CDR3 is CASSGGQGTRQYF. The CDR3 region has the DNA TGTGCCAGTAGTGGGGGACAGGGCACCCGGCAGTACTTC.

The chain employs TRBV14 and TRBJ2-7, with a weak D call TRBD2 (5 bases). V was clipped by 0 bases and J by 0 bases, with 21 bases between them. The CDR3 is 19 amino acids. Per germline, CDR1 SGHDN and CDR2 FVKESK. The DNA for the CDR3 is TGTGCCAGCAGCCAAGATTGGGGTCAGTCCGGGATCAGCTCCTACGAGCAGTACTTC. As protein: CASSQDWGQSGISSYEQYF.

The V gene is TRBV18, the J gene TRBJ2-2; D is possibly TRBD1 (5 bases). Trimming shortened V by 2 bases and J by 6 bases, and 10 bases separated the two germline ends. CDR3 length: 14 amino acids. Germline V gene data show CDR1 as KGHSH and CDR2 as LQKENI. CDR3 amino acids: CASSPVREPGELFF. DNA for the CDR3: TGTGCCAGCTCACCAGTCAGGGAACCCGGGGAGCTGTTTTTT.